The present TCR beta chain was sequenced within a study of early T cells in non-severe SARS-CoV-2 infection. Study context: The authors sequenced bulk RNA from unsorted whole blood, leaving chains unpaired.

The CDR3 runs 15 residues. With V trimmed by 10 bases and J by 2 bases, 8 bases remained unmatched. Germline CDR1 reads SGHTA; CDR2 reads FQGNSA. Attachment of unique molecular identifiers to individual cDNA molecules was performed. In TCRdb, the 5' RACE reads were re-called with MiXCR into one record per CDR3 protein. The table includes tens of thousands of distinct CDR3 sequences, less than 15% detected once. About this clonotype itself: Since a much larger clone is just one base distant, this may be a read error.

This chain connects TRBV7-2 to TRBJ2-2; TRBD1 agrees at 9 bases. This clonotype originated in an adult who was a healthcare worker with PCR-confirmed SARS-CoV-2 infection or an uninfected control (not recorded which). The sequenced sample was whole blood. CDR3 amino acids: CATRPGQGNTGELFF. Written as DNA, the CDR3 is TGTGCCACCAGACCGGGACAGGGCAACACCGGGGAGCTGTTTTTT.